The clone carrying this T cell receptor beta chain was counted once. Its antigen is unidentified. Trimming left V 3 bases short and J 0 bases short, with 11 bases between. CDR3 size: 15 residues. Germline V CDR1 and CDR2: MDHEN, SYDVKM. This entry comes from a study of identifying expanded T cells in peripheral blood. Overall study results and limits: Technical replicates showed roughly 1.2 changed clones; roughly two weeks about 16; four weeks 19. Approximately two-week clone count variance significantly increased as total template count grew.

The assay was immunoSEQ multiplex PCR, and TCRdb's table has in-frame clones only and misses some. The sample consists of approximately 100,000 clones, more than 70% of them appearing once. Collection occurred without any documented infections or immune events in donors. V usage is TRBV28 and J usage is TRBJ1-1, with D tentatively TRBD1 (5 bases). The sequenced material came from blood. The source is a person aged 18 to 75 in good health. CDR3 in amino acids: CASSFLGRLNTEAFF. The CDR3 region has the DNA TGTGCCAGCAGTTTCCTGGGACGATTGAACACTGAAGCTTTCTTT. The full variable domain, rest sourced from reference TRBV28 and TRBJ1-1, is DVKVTQSSRYLVKRTGEKVFLECVQDMDHENMFWYRQDPGLGLRLIYFSYDVKMKEKGDIPEGYSVSREKKERFSLILESASTNQTSMYLCASSFLGRLNTEAFFGQGTRLTVV.